These 9 T cell receptor beta chains came from one sample sequenced in a study of T cell responses to AZD1222 COVID-19 vaccine. Measured with immunoSEQ multiplex PCR; TCRdb has only the in-frame clones, and not every one. The repertoire holds some 120,000 clones, with roughly 91% as singletons. The sample was peripheral blood, taken on day 0 of MenACWY control vaccination. The receptor source for this set is an adult in good health.

The rearrangement joins TRBV7-9 to TRBJ1-6; possible D gene TRBD1, 6 bases. The V end was cut by 6 bases, the J end by 6 bases, with 9 bases between. The length of the CDR3 is 13 residues. Germline V gene data show CDR1 as SEHNR and CDR2 as FQNEAQ (reference sequence). CDR3 in amino acids: CASSSQGNSPLHF. Here the CDR3 DNA reads TGTGCCAGCAGTTCACAGGGTAATTCACCCCTCCACTTT.

The V and J genes are TRBV27 and TRBJ1-2, with 7 bases that match TRBD1. The J segment lost 10 bases and the V segment lost 3 bases, leaving 8 bases of the junction unmatched. CDR3 length: 13 amino acids. The germline V gene encodes CDR1 MNHEY and CDR2 SMNVEV (reference sequence). CDR3 DNA: TGTGCCAGCAGTTTCCGGGACAGAAGAGACTACACCTTC. Encoded protein: CASSFRDRRDYTF.

The genes are TRBV7-9 and TRBJ1-6; D possibly corresponds to TRBD1 (5 bases). The V gene lost 6 bases and the J gene lost 5 bases, with 5 bases spanning the gap. In germline, CDR1 is SEHNR, CDR2 FQNEAQ (reference sequence). The CDR3 has 12 residues. The CDR3 DNA sequence: TGTGCCAGCAGACAGGATAATTCACCCCTCCACTTT. Protein: CASRQDNSPLHF.

The J gene is TRBJ1-4, the V gene TRBV6-5; D may be TRBD1 (5 bases). Deletions cut 8 bases from V and 5 bases from J, with 12 bases between. Germline V gives CDR1 MNHEY, CDR2 SVGAGI. The CDR3 runs 13 residues. The CDR3, as DNA: TGTGCCAGCGGAGGGACGGAAAATGAAAAACTGTTTTTT. Protein sequence: CASGGTENEKLFF.

This chain uses TRBV5-1 with TRBJ2-5; TRBD1 is a possible D gene (5 bases). CDR3 length equals 14 residues. Trimming shortened V by 4 bases and J by 1 base, and 11 bases separated the two germline ends. CDR1 and CDR2 from the germline V gene are SGHRS and YFSETQ. The CDR3 loop is CASSPDNIQETQYF. Written as DNA, the CDR3 is TGCGCCAGCAGCCCGGACAACATCCAAGAGACCCAGTACTTC.

V and J are TRBV12-3 or TRBV12-4 and TRBJ2-1; D not certain. Trimming stripped 7 bases from V and 7 bases from J, with 11 bases between. The CDR3 has 12 amino acids. The CDR3 here is CASTGARNEQFF. The DNA of the CDR3 is TGTGCCAGCACCGGTGCTCGGAATGAGCAGTTCTTC.

V gene TRBV6-2 or TRBV6-3 combines with J gene TRBJ2-7; D ambiguous. This CDR3 has 14 amino acids. The germline V gene encodes CDR1 MNHEY and CDR2 SVGEGT. Trimming stripped 0 bases from V and 3 bases from J, with 9 bases between. The CDR3 region is CASSYSGLDYEQYF. The CDR3 region has the DNA TGTGCCAGCAGTTACTCAGGGCTTGACTACGAGCAGTACTTC.

J is TRBJ2-3 and V is TRBV7-2; D is possibly TRBD1 or TRBD2 (5 bases each). The CDR3 is 17 amino acids. CDR1 SGHTA and CDR2 FQGNSA come from the germline V gene. Between the trimmed V and J ends, which lost 6 bases and 2 bases, there was a span of 21 bases. The CDR3 loop reads CASRLRGARLHTDTQYF. The CDR3 nucleotides are TGTGCCAGCAGGCTTAGGGGAGCTCGTCTTCACACAGATACGCAGTATTTT. The full variable domain, with the rest looked up from reference TRBV7-2 and TRBJ2-3, is GAGVSQSPSNKVTEKGKDVELRCDPISGHTALYWYRQSLGQGLEFLIYFQGNSAPDKSGLPSDRFSAERTGGSVSTLTIQRTQQEDSAVYLCASRLRGARLHTDTQYFGPGTRLTVL.

V gene TRBV18 combines with J gene TRBJ2-2; D tentatively reads TRBD1 or TRBD2 (5 bases each). CDR3 length: 11 amino acids. V was shortened by 6 bases and J by 7 bases, with 6 bases between the two germline ends. Germline CDR1 reads KGHSH; CDR2 reads LQKENI. The CDR3 protein is CASSGDGELFF. Written as DNA, the CDR3 is TGTGCCAGCTCGGGGGACGGGGAGCTGTTTTTT.